The rows below give T cell receptor beta chains drawn from one sample of a study of T-cell reconstitution after alpha-beta-depleted transplantation in children. TCRdb reprocessed the PCR reads with MiXCR, giving one entry per CDR3 protein. The data hold 490,000 or so distinct CDR3 sequences, with 8% to 11% observed a single time. The specimen was PBMCs, collected before TCRalphabeta/CD19-depleted stem cell transplant. These receptors were obtained from a child aged 2 to 10 with inherited bone marrow failure, due to receive a stem cell transplant. The CDR3 runs from the conserved cysteine through the conserved F or W. Each record gives: J gene, V gene, CDR3 protein.

TRBJ1-1 | TRBV7-2 | CASSLEMGSTEAFF
TRBJ2-1 | TRBV28 | CASSRAGVDNEQFF
TRBJ2-7 | TRBV9 | CASSVGPGPTYEQYF
TRBJ2-6 | TRBV9 | CASSVGVTSGANVLTF
TRBJ2-1 | TRBV7-9 | CASSFEQRNRDEQFF
TRBJ2-3 | TRBV4-3 | CASSPLLRGGDTQYF
TRBJ2-5 | TRBV20-1 | CSARLRGLRETQYF
TRBJ1-1 | TRBV5-1 | CASSIENLNTEAFF
TRBJ2-7 | TRBV3-1 | CASSLTGTSGYEQYF
TRBJ2-7 | TRBV4-1 | CASSPRAGVGEQYF
TRBJ2-7 | TRBV12-3/TRBV12-4 | CASSVSGGNSYEQYF